The source of this T cell receptor beta chain is a study of cytomegalovirus exposure and HLA in healthy donors. Overall study results and limits: In a later analysis, parvovirus B19, influenza, CMV and Epstein-Barr virus appeared linked to several top co-occurrence clusters. The Asian-associated ancestry cluster reportedly had fewer N-insertions than the approximately 670-donor mean in a later analysis.

This clone came up a few times. Antigen specificity is unknown. The germline gene is not matched at one end of the junction; a read error may be the cause. The PCR used 60 Vbeta and 13 Jbeta primers. Profiling relied on immunoSEQ multiplex PCR, and the TCRdb table lists in-frame clones only, not all of them. The repertoire holds roughly 140,000 clones, roughly 80% seen once, with about 2.9% in the top ten. Sample: PBMCs. The clonotype comes from a man aged 35 to 55 in good health and CMV-seropositive.

CDR3 loop: CSSSLAWTPTNEKLFF. In nucleotides, the CDR3 is TGTTCCAGCAGCTTAGCGTGGACTCCAACTAATGAAAAACTGTTTTTT. The V call is TRBV7-9, the J call TRBJ1-4, with D uncertain. Germline V gene lookup returns CDR1 SEHNR and CDR2 FQNEAQ (reference sequence). The CDR3 runs 16 residues.